This TCR beta chain was found in a study of blood T cell repertoires in COVID-19. Method: immunoSEQ multiplex PCR; TCRdb's copy keeps in-frame clones and lacks some. Of under 50,000 clones in the sample, roughly 90% were seen once. This clone was counted once. The length of the CDR3 is 15 residues. V gave up 5 bases and J gave up 5 bases; unmatched junction bases: 9. CDR1 is LNHDA, CDR2 SQIVND, per germline (reference sequence). The TCR comes from a human donor in a cohort sampled during active COVID-19. Sample: peripheral blood. The rearrangement joins TRBV19 to TRBJ1-5, with TRBD1 identical over 7 bases. The CDR3 region is CASSPDRAAYQPQHF. The CDR3 DNA sequence: TGTGCCAGTAGTCCCGACAGGGCCGCTTATCAGCCCCAGCATTTT. The full variable domain, its missing parts supplied by reference TRBV19 and TRBJ1-5, is DGGITQSPKYLFRKEGQNVTLSCEQNLNHDAMYWYRQDPGQGLRLIYYSQIVNDFQKGDIAEGYSVSREKKESFPLTVTSAQKNPTAFYLCASSPDRAAYQPQHFGDGTRLSIL.